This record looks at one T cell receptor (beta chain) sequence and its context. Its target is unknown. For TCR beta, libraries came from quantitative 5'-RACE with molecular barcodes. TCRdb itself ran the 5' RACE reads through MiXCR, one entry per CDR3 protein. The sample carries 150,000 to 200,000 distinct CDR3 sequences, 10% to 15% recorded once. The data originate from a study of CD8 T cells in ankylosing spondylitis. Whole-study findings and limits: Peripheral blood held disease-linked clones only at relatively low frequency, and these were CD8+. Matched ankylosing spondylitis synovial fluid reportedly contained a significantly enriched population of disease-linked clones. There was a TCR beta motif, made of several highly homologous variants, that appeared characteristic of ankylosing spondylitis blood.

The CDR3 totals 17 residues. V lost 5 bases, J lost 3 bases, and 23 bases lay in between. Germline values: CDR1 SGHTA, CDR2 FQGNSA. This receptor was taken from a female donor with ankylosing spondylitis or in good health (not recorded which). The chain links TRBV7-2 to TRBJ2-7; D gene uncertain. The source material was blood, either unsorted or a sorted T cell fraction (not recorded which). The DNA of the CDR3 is TGTGCCAGCAGCAGAAGGAGTGGTCCCCATTCCCTCTACGAGCAGTACTTC. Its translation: CASSRRSGPHSLYEQYF.